This TCR beta chain was recovered during a study of naive and memory T cell subsets. General observations from the study: Possibly reflecting memory cells re-expressing CD45RA, a few larger clonotypes occurred in naive repertoires, especially CD8. In naive cells, over 85% of TCR sequences were seen only once. Activation and differentiation may alter RNA-based TCR counts.

CD4 T cells were positively selected, then CD8 T cells from the CD4-negative fraction. Two oligonucleotides, mixed equimolar, formed the beta constant-region primer covering TRBC1 and TRBC2. Ligated cDNA was amplified by four rounds of PCR with nested alpha and beta constant-region primers and SP2. Ligation attached a single-stranded oligonucleotide with a 12-nucleotide UMI and the SP2 primer to the cDNA 3' end. MiXCR, applied by TCRdb to the UMI-ligation and nested PCR reads, yields one record per CDR3 protein. The sample records over 110,000 distinct CDR3 sequences, under 25% being singletons. This clonotype was counted ten times or more. Its antigen is unknown. Sequencing input: naive CD8+ T cells from blood. The TCR sequence derives from a human donor in good health.

This CDR3 is CASSAWRGRAEQYF. For the CDR3, the DNA is TGTGCCAGCAGCGCGTGGCGGGGGAGGGCCGAGCAGTACTTC. The V gene is TRBV5-5, the J gene TRBJ2-7; TRBD2 aligns across 7 bases. V shed 4 bases, J shed 6 bases, and the junction held 10 bases outside the gene matches. Per germline, CDR1 SGHKS and CDR2 YYEKEE (reference sequence). CDR3 length: 14 residues.